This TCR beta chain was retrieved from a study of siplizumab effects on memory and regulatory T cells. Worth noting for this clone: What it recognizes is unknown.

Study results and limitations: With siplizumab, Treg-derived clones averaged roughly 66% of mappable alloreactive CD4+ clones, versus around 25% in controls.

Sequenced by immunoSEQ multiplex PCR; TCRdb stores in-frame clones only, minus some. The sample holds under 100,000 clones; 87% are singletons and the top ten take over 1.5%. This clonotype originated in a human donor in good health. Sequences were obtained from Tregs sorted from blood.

The CDR3 nucleotides are TGTGCCAGCAGTCCCTGGACAGGGCGGTACGAGCAGTACTTC. Its translation: CASSPWTGRYEQYF. The chain combines TRBV27 with TRBJ2-7, with 8 positions matching TRBD1. Unmatched junction bases numbered 7, after V lost 5 bases and J lost 4 bases. CDR1 is MNHEY, CDR2 SMNVEV, per germline (reference sequence). This CDR3 is built from 14 residues.